Following are 9 T cell receptor beta chains from one sample sequenced in a study of blood T cell repertoires in COVID-19 (TCRdb year 2020). Libraries were made using the immunoSEQ multiplex PCR assay. TCRdb's version of the immuneACCESS table is confined to in-frame rearrangements and falls short of the full clone set. An unresolved V gene accounts for under half of the shortfall where checked; the remainder is of unknown origin. Within this sample are 75,000 to 80,000 clones, with under 95% of them counted one time only. Of the sample, roughly 6% falls within the top ten clones. Sequencing was done on a sample of peripheral blood. All receptors derive from a human donor in a cohort sampled during active COVID-19.

The chain links TRBV5-5 to TRBJ1-2; 12 nucleotides align to TRBD1. The length of the CDR3 is 14 residues. The V gene end was trimmed by 4 bases and the J gene end by 5 bases; junction bases not matched to a gene: 3. Germline V lookup: CDR1 SGHKS, CDR2 YYEKEE (reference sequence). The CDR3 DNA reads TGTGCCAGCAGCCTGGGACAGGGGGCGTATGGCTACACCTTC. The encoded protein is CASSLGQGAYGYTF.

This clone was observed once. The chain carries TRBV3-1 (or the pseudogene TRBV3-2) and TRBJ2-5, with a weak D call TRBD2 (5 bases). Germline V gene lookup returns CDR1 LGHDT and CDR2 YNNKEL (reference sequence). The CDR3 contains 19 residues. Trimming removed 0 bases from V and 5 bases from J, with 25 bases in between. CDR3 sequence: CASSQEEVGPPVGGETQYF. CDR3 DNA sequence: TGTGCCAGCAGCCAAGAGGAGGTCGGCCCACCAGTGGGCGGGGAGACCCAGTACTTC.

In this sample, this clone turned up once. The chain links TRBV25-1 to TRBJ2-1, with 7 bases that match TRBD1. Germline V CDR1 and CDR2: MGHDK, SYGVNS. The CDR3 sequence is 14 residues long. The V and J ends lost 4 bases and 0 bases, in that order; junction bases with no gene match: 0. The CDR3 DNA is TGTGCCAGCAGTGGGACAGGCTCCTACAATGAGCAGTTCTTC. Its protein product is CASSGTGSYNEQFF. The whole variable domain, remainder taken from reference TRBV25-1 and TRBJ2-1, is EADIYQTPRYLVIGTGKKITLECSQTMGHDKMYWYQQDPGMELHLIHYSYGVNSTEKGDLSSESTVSRIRTEHFPLTLESARPSHTSQYLCASSGTGSYNEQFFGPGTRLTVL.

The CDR3 spells CASATYGVGGGYTF. The CDR3 coding sequence is TGTGCCAGCGCCACGTACGGGGTGGGCGGTGGCTACACCTTC. This chain connects TRBV27 to TRBJ1-2; D is uncertain. Between the trimmed V and J ends, which lost 8 bases and 7 bases, there was a span of 20 bases. The CDR3 spans 14 residues. CDR1 is MNHEY, CDR2 SMNVEV, per germline (reference sequence).

The rearrangement uses TRBV7-8 and TRBJ1-2, with D hard to call. Germline CDR1 SGHVS, CDR2 FQNEAQ. V was cut by 0 bases and J by 8 bases, with 13 bases left in between. The length of the CDR3 is 14 residues. This CDR3 reads CASSLAASPGGYTF. The CDR3 DNA reads TGTGCCAGCAGCTTAGCGGCAAGCCCGGGAGGCTACACCTTC.

The chain is built from TRBV27 and TRBJ1-2; tentative D call: TRBD1 (6 bases). Trimming cost V 3 bases and J 6 bases, with 26 bases left between them. CDR1 and CDR2 (germline): MNHEY, SMNVEV (reference sequence). The CDR3 covers 18 residues. For the CDR3, the DNA is TGTGCCAGCAGTTTCCGATCCCAAGTACTAACAGGGAAGGATGGCTACACCTTC. This translates into CASSFRSQVLTGKDGYTF.

This chain uses TRBV15 with TRBJ1-5, with D unclear. This CDR3 has 17 residues. Trimming took off 0 bases at V and 4 bases at J, with 16 bases between the two ends. Per the germline V gene, CDR1 is LNHNV and CDR2 is YYDKDF (reference sequence). CDR3 region: CATSRDLPGTNNQPQHF. As DNA, the CDR3 is TGTGCCACCAGCAGAGATCTCCCGGGAACAAATAATCAGCCCCAGCATTTT.

J is TRBJ1-1 and V is TRBV5-8, with a possible D match to TRBD1 (5 bases). The CDR3 covers 15 residues. The germline V and J ends were trimmed by 5 bases and 2 bases, with 16 bases remaining between them. The V gene's germline CDR1 is SGHTS and CDR2 YDEGEE. The CDR3 region has the DNA TGTGCCAGCAGGGGATTTGACAGAGCTAACACTGAAGCTTTCTTT. It specifies CASRGFDRANTEAFF.

The V call is TRBV3-1 (or the pseudogene TRBV3-2), the J call TRBJ2-7; 7 bases agree with TRBD1. Germline CDR1 reads LGHDT; CDR2 reads YNNKEL (reference sequence). This CDR3 has 12 residues. V dropped 1 base and J dropped 6; count of bases not matched to a gene: 0. DNA for the CDR3: TGTGCCAGCAGCCAAGCAGGGGGCGAGCAGTACTTC. Residues: CASSQAGGEQYF.